This is a list of T cell receptor beta chains from one sample in a study of cytotoxic CD8 clonotypes in ibrutinib-treated CLL. Clones were sequenced by immunoSEQ multiplex PCR, and TCRdb holds only the in-frame ones, with some missing. The sample records around 25,000 clones, approximately 68% being singletons. The specimen comprised PBMCs, sampled after 24 months of ibrutinib treatment. Every receptor here comes from a human donor with chronic lymphocytic leukemia. Each CDR3 is given with its conserved first and last residue. The D gene is left open where the match is weak. Clone size is shown for a subset of rows, as once, few, many or a class of expanded clone.

>.|.|TRBV18|14|TRBJ1-1
CASSPPSRDTEAFF
TGTGCCAGCTCACCCCCGAGTAGGGACACTGAAGCTTTCTTT
>.|TRBD1|TRBV7-9|13|TRBJ1-5
CASSSGQGDSQHF
TGTGCCAGCAGCTCTGGACAGGGAGATTCCCAGCATTTT
>.|TRBD1|TRBV5-4|16|TRBJ1-1
CASYPVPQGATTEAFF
TGTGCCAGCTACCCCGTCCCACAGGGGGCGACTACTGAAGCTTTCTTT
>.|TRBD1|TRBV7-9|13|TRBJ2-1
CASSTGTGDEQFF
TGTGCCAGCAGCACCGGGACAGGTGATGAGCAGTTCTTC
>.|.|TRBV7-9|15|TRBJ2-2
CASSFFGQNTGELFF
TGTGCCAGCAGCTTTTTCGGACAGAACACCGGGGAGCTGTTTTTT
>.|TRBD1|TRBV2|15|TRBJ1-5
CASSLQGSSNQPQHF
TGTGCCAGCAGTTTACAGGGGTCTAGCAATCAGCCCCAGCATTTT
>many|.|TRBV7-9|13|TRBJ1-1
CASSWGATTEAFF
TGTGCCAGCAGTTGGGGGGCAACCACTGAAGCTTTCTTT
>many|.|TRBV18|14|TRBJ1-4
CASSPDRTNEKLFF
TGTGCCAGCTCACCGGACAGAACTAATGAAAAACTGTTTTTT
>.|TRBD1|TRBV5-6|15|TRBJ1-1
CASSWGTGGSAEAFF
TGTGCCAGCAGCTGGGGGACAGGGGGAAGTGCTGAAGCTTTCTTT
>.|.|TRBV5-5|14|TRBJ1-2
CASSLHIRNYGYTF
TGTGCCAGCAGCTTGCATATACGTAACTATGGCTACACCTTC